This T cell receptor beta chain came from a study of T cell responses to AZD1222 COVID-19 vaccine. Findings of the study overall: Increased Spike-specific TCR breadth and depth were observed after two AZD1222 doses. Clonal diversity may have been underestimated, and the donors were mostly white British, with more females than males. The study found vaccine-associated CD4 TCRs spanning spike, dominant at 160-218 and 743-854. The study identified only a handful of AZD1222 recipients as seropositive at baseline.

Trimming pared 4 bases from V and 7 bases from J, leaving 13 bases between. The CDR3 consists of 13 residues. Germline V gene lookup returns CDR1 LNHDA and CDR2 SQIVND (reference sequence). Measured with immunoSEQ multiplex PCR; TCRdb has only the in-frame clones, and not every one. Here the sample spans under 150,000 clones, about 88% being singletons. In the case of this clone: Its antigen remains unknown.

Specimen: peripheral blood, collected on day 0 of AZD1222 vaccination. The J gene is TRBJ1-2, the V gene TRBV19; no clear D. This clonotype originated in an adult in good health. In DNA form, the CDR3 reads TGTGCCAGTAGTACCACCTACTGGGGTGGCTACACCTTC. Translated: CASSTTYWGGYTF.